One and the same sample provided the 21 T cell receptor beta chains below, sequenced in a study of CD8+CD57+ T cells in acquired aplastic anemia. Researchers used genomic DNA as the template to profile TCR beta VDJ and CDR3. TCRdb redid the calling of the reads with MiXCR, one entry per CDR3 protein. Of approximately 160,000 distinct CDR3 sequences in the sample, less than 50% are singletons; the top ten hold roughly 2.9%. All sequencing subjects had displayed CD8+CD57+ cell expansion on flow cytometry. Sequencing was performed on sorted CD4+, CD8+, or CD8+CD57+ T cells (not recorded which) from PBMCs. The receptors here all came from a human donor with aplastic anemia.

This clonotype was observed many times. The CDR3 DNA reads TGTGCCAGCAGTGAGGGAGTTAACAATCAGCCCCAGCATTTT. The encoded protein is CASSEGVNNQPQHF. The chain recombines TRBV7-9 with TRBJ1-5; D is unclear. From germline, CDR1 is SEHNR and CDR2 FQNEAQ (reference sequence). The CDR3 runs 14 residues. V shed 6 bases and J shed 3 bases, with 12 bases lying between them.

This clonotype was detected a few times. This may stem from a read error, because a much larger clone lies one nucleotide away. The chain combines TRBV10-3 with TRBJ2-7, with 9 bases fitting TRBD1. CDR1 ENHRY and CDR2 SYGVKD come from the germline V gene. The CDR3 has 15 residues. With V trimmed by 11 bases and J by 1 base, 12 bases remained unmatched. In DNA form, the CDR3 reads TGTGCCGGCAGTCCATGGACAGGGGATTCCTACGAGCAGTACTTC. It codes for CAGSPWTGDSYEQYF.

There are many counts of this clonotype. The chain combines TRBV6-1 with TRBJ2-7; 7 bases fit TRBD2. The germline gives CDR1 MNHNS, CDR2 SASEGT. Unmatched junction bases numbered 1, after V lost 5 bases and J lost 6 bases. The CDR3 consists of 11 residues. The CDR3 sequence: CASSQRGEQYV. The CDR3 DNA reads TGTGCCAGCAGTCAGCGGGGCGAGCAGTACGTC.

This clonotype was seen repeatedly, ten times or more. CDR3: CASSFWGPGQGDTQYF. As DNA, the CDR3 is TGTGCCAGCAGCTTCTGGGGGCCTGGGCAGGGAGATACGCAGTATTTT. The V call is TRBV11-2, the J call TRBJ2-3; D perhaps matches TRBD1 (6 bases). V was cut by 3 bases and J by 5 bases, with 18 bases left in between. The CDR3 is 16 residues long. Germline V gene lookup returns CDR1 SGHAT and CDR2 FQNNGV.

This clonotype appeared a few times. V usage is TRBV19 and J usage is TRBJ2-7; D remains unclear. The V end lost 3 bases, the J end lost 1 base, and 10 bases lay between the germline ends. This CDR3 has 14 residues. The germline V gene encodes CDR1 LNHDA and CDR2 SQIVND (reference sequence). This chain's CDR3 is CASSMDGESYEQYF. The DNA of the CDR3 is TGTGCCAGTAGTATGGACGGTGAATCCTACGAGCAGTACTTC.

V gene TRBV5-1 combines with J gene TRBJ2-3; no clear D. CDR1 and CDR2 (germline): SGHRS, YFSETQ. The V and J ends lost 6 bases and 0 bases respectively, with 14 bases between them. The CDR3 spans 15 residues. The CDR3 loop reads CASIPDPTSTDTQYF. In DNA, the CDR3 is TGCGCCAGCATACCGGACCCTACTAGCACAGATACGCAGTATTTT.

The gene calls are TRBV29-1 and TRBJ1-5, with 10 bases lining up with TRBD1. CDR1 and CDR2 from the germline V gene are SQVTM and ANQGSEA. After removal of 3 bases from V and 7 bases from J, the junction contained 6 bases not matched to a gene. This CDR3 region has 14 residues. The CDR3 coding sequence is TGCAGCGTTGAGACAGGGGGCTCGGGACAGCCCCAGCATTTT. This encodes CSVETGGSGQPQHF.

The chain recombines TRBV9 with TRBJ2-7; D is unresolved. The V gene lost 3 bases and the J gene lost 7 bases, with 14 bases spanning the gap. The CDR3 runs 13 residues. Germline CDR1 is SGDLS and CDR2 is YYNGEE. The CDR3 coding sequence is TGTGCCAGCAGCGCGGACCAATACAATGAGCAGTACGTC. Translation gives CASSADQYNEQYV.

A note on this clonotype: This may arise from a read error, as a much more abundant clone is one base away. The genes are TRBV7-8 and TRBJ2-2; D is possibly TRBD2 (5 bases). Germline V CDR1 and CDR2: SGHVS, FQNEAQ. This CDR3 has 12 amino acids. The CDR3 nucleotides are TGTGCCAGCAGCTCCGACACCGGGGAGCTGTCTTTT. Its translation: CASSSDTGELSF.

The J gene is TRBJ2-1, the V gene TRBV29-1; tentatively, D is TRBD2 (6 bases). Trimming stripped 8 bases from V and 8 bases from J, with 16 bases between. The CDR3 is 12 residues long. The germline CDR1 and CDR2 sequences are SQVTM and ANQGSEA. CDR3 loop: CSPITAGHEQFF. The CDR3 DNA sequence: TGCAGCCCTATCACGGCGGGGCATGAGCAGTTCTTC.

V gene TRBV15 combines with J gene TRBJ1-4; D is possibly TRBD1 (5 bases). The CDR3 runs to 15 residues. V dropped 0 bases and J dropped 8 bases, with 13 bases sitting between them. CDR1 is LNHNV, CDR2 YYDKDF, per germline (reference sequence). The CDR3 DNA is TGTGCCACCAGCAGAGATGTCGGGGCTGGAGAAAAACTGTTTTTT. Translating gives CATSRDVGAGEKLFF. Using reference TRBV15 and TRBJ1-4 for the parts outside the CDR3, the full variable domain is DAMVIQNPRYQVTQFGKPVTLSCSQTLNHNVMYWYQQKSSQAPKLLFHYYDKDFNNEADTPDNFQSRRPNTSFCFLDIRSPGLGDTAMYLCATSRDVGAGEKLFFGSGTQLSVL.

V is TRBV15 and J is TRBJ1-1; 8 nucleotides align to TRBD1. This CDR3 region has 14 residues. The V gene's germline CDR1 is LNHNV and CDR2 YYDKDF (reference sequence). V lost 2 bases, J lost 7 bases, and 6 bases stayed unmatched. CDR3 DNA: TGTGCCACCAGCAGACTGGACAGGGAACATGAAGCTTTCTTT. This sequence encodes CATSRLDREHEAFF.

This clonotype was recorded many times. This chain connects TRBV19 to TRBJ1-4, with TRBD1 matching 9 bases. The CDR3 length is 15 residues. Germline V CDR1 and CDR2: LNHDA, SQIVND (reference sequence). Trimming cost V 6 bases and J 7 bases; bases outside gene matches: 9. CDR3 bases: TGTGCCAGTAGCGAGGGGGGACAGGGAGTTGAAAAACTGTTTTTT. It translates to CASSEGGQGVEKLFF.

CDR3 coding DNA: TGTGCCACCAGTGAAGATCGGGGGGACACTGAAGCTTTCTTT. Amino acids: CATSEDRGDTEAFF. V usage is TRBV24-1 and J usage is TRBJ1-1; D is perhaps TRBD1 (5 bases). Trimming pared 4 bases from V and 3 bases from J, leaving 11 bases between. The CDR3 is 14 residues long. CDR1 and CDR2 from the germline V gene are KGHDR and SFDVKD.

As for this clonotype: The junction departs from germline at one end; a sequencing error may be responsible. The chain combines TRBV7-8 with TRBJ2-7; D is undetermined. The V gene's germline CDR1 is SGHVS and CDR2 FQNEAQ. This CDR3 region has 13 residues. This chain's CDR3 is CASSVAEAYEQYF. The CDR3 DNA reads TGTGCCAGCAGCGTAGCAGAGGCCTACGAGCAGTACTTC.

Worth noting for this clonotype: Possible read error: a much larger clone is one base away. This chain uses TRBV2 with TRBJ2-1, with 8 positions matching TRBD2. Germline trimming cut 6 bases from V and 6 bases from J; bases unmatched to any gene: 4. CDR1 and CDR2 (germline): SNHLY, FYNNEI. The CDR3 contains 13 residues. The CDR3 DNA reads TGTGCCAGCAGCCGGGGGACTAGCAATGAGCAGTTCTTC. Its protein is CASSRGTSNEQFF. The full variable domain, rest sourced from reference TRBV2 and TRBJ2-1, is EPEVTQTPSHQVTQMGQEVILRCVPISNHLYFYWYRQILGQKVEFLVSFYNNEISEKSEIFDDQFSVERPDGSNFTLKIRSTKLEDSAMYFCASSRGTSNEQFFGPGTRLTVL.

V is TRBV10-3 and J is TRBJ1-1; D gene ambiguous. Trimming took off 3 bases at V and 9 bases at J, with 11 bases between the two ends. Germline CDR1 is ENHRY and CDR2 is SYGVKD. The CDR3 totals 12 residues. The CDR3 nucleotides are TGTGCCATCAGTGAAGGGTACGCACAAGCTTTCTTT. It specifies CAISEGYAQAFF.

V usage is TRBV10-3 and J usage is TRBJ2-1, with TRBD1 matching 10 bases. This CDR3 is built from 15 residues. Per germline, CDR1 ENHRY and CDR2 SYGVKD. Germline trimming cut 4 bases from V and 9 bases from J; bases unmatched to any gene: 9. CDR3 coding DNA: TGTGCCATCAGTGTATGGGGACAGGGGTTGGGTGAGCAGTTCTTC. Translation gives CAISVWGQGLGEQFF.

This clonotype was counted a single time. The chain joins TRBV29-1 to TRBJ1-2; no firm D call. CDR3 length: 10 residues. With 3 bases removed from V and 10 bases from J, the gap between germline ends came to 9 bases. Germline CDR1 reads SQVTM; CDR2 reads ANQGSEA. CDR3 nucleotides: TGCAGCGTTGACGGCGGTGCCTACACCTTC. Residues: CSVDGGAYTF.

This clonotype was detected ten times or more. The CDR3 DNA sequence: TGCGCCAGCAGTGAACCCTCGGGGCCACACCAGCATTTT. Its translation is CASSEPSGPHQHF. The genes are TRBV10-2 and TRBJ1-5, with a weak D call TRBD1 (5 bases). V shed 3 bases and J shed 12 bases, with 15 bases lying between them. This CDR3 comprises 13 residues. The germline V gene has CDR1 WSHSY and CDR2 SAAADI.

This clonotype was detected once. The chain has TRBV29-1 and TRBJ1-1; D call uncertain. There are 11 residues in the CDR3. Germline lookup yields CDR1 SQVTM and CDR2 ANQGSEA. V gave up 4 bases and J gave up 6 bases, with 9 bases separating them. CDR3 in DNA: TGCAGCGTTGGGCAGACGGCTGAAGCTTTCTTT. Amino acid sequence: CSVGQTAEAFF.